Presented here are 29 T cell receptor beta chains from one specimen sequenced in a study of T cell changes during pregnancy in multiple sclerosis. The protocol was immunoSEQ multiplex PCR, while the TCRdb copy is restricted to in-frame clones and leaves out a portion. Here the sample spans tens of thousands of clones, roughly 93% being singletons. The sample here was peripheral blood, taken in the first trimester of pregnancy. The receptor source for this set is a female donor with multiple sclerosis, enrolled in a pregnancy study.

V usage is TRBV11-2 and J usage is TRBJ2-3; perhaps TRBD2 as D (6 bases). The germline V gene encodes CDR1 SGHAT and CDR2 FQNNGV. V was shortened by 5 bases and J by 0 bases, with 21 bases between the two germline ends. This CDR3 has 18 residues. The CDR3 nucleotides read TGTGCCAGCAGCCCCGGGAGTAGCGGTGATTATAGCACAGATACGCAGTATTTT. This gives the protein CASSPGSSGDYSTDTQYF. Looking up the rest from reference TRBV11-2 and TRBJ2-3 gives the full variable domain: EAGVAQSPRYKIIEKRQSVAFWCNPISGHATLYWYQQILGQGPKLLIQFQNNGVVDDSQLPKDRFSAERLKGVDSTLKIQPAKLEDSAVYLCASSPGSSGDYSTDTQYFGPGTRLTVL.

The rearrangement links TRBV7-3 to TRBJ2-1; TRBD2 aligns across 9 bases. V was pared by 4 bases and J by 4 bases, with 8 bases of the junction left unmatched. This CDR3 contains 16 residues. CDR1 and CDR2 (germline): SGHTA, FQGTGA. The CDR3: CASSSYGTSYYNEQFF. The CDR3 bases are TGTGCCAGCAGCTCATACGGGACTAGCTATTACAATGAGCAGTTCTTC.

The chain has TRBV7-2 and TRBJ1-6; tentatively, D is TRBD1 (6 bases). The V end was cut by 2 bases, the J end by 5 bases, with 13 bases between. Germline values: CDR1 SGHTA, CDR2 FQGNSA. The CDR3 is 16 amino acids. The CDR3 nucleotides read TGTGCCAGCAGCTTAAGAGGGGGTAGGGATAATTCACCCCTCCACTTT. This gives the protein CASSLRGGRDNSPLHF.

This chain connects TRBV28 to TRBJ1-2; the D is unclear. The CDR3 length is 14 residues. The germline V gene has CDR1 MDHEN and CDR2 SYDVKM. V dropped 4 bases and J dropped 6 bases, with 15 bases sitting between them. The CDR3 here is CASSSNRGRDGYTF. In DNA, the CDR3 is TGTGCCAGCAGTTCTAACCGGGGTCGGGATGGCTACACCTTC.

The chain is built from TRBV7-9 and TRBJ2-7; 8 bases align to TRBD1. Trimming took 1 base from V and 2 from J; bases not matched to a gene: 4. Germline V gene data show CDR1 as SEHNR and CDR2 as FQNEAQ (reference sequence). The CDR3 sequence is 15 residues long. The CDR3 DNA follows: TGTGCCAGCAGCTTAGGACAGGGGATCCCCTACGAGCAGTACTTC. This encodes CASSLGQGIPYEQYF.

V usage is TRBV6-5 and J usage is TRBJ1-1; maybe TRBD1 (6 bases). Germline V gene lookup returns CDR1 MNHEY and CDR2 SVGAGI. V gave up 6 bases and J gave up 2 bases, with 10 bases separating them. The CDR3 has 13 residues. CDR3 nucleotide sequence: TGTGCCAGCAGGTGGACAGATAACACTGAAGCTTTCTTT. Residues: CASRWTDNTEAFF.

The V gene is TRBV11-2, the J gene TRBJ2-7; 8 nucleotides match TRBD1. With 4 bases clipped from V and 5 bases from J, the junction kept 10 bases outside the gene matches. Germline-derived CDR1 and CDR2 are SGHAT and FQNNGV. The length of the CDR3 is 15 residues. CDR3 coding DNA: TGTGCCAGCAGCTCCCCGACAGGGGTTCGTGACGAGCAGTACTTC. Protein: CASSSPTGVRDEQYF.

The chain combines TRBV5-4 with TRBJ2-3, with a possible D match to TRBD2 (6 bases). CDR1 SGHNT and CDR2 YYREEE come from the germline V gene (reference sequence). Trimming pared 0 bases from V and 4 bases from J, leaving 9 bases between. The CDR3 runs 14 residues. The CDR3, as DNA: TGTGCCAGCAGCTTGGGCGGGGTAGCAGATACGCAGTATTTT. Protein: CASSLGGVADTQYF.

Here the CDR3 reads CASSLGQYEKLFF. CDR3 DNA sequence: TGCGCCAGCAGCTTGGGACAGTATGAAAAACTGTTTTTT. The chain is built from TRBV5-1 and TRBJ1-4, with D tentatively TRBD1 (5 bases). The germline V and J ends were trimmed by 0 bases and 6 bases, with 6 bases remaining between them. This CDR3 comprises 13 residues. Germline V gives CDR1 SGHRS, CDR2 YFSETQ.

The chain is built from TRBV18 and TRBJ2-6; D remains ambiguous. The CDR3 runs 16 residues. Between the trimmed V and J ends, which lost 3 bases and 0 bases, there was a span of 9 bases. CDR1 and CDR2 (germline): KGHSH, LQKENI. CDR3: CASSPGANSGANVLTF. CDR3 nucleotides: TGTGCCAGCTCACCTGGAGCTAACTCTGGGGCCAACGTCCTGACTTTC.

The chain uses TRBV7-2 and TRBJ2-1, with D perhaps matching TRBD2 (5 bases). CDR1 and CDR2 from the germline V gene are SGHTA and FQGNSA. The germline V and J ends were trimmed by 1 base and 9 bases, with 10 bases remaining between them. There are 13 residues in the CDR3. The chain's CDR3 is CASSLVMGSEQFF. The CDR3 region has the DNA TGTGCCAGCAGCTTAGTCATGGGGAGTGAGCAGTTCTTC.

This sequence joins TRBV28 and TRBJ2-1; 9 bases are a match to TRBD1. V dropped 5 bases and J dropped 6; count of bases not matched to a gene: 8. CDR3 size: 15 residues. Germline loops: CDR1 MDHEN, CDR2 SYDVKM. The CDR3 loop reads CASSRPGQGFNEQFF. CDR3 DNA: TGTGCCAGCAGTCGGCCGGGACAGGGTTTCAATGAGCAGTTCTTC.

The rearrangement joins TRBV11-2 to TRBJ2-2, with D possibly TRBD2 on 5 matching bases. Germline values: CDR1 SGHAT, CDR2 FQNNGV. The CDR3 extends over 15 amino acids. V gave up 5 bases and J gave up 8 bases, with 18 bases separating them. The CDR3 DNA follows: TGTGCCAGCAGCCCCCCCCGGACGGGGTTTGGGGAGCTGTTTTTT. Amino acid sequence: CASSPPRTGFGELFF.

The chain recombines TRBV7-9 with TRBJ1-1; 9 bases agree with TRBD1. CDR3 length equals 17 residues. The J segment lost 0 bases and the V segment lost 5 bases, leaving 10 bases of the junction unmatched. Germline V CDR1 and CDR2: SEHNR, FQNEAQ (reference sequence). The CDR3 DNA reads TGTGCCAGCAGCCCTCCCGGGACAGGGTACATGAACACTGAAGCTTTCTTT. As protein: CASSPPGTGYMNTEAFF.

The chain couples TRBV27 to TRBJ2-2; 10 bases map to TRBD2. This CDR3 is built from 14 residues. The ends lost 4 bases at V and 7 bases at J; junction bases unmatched: 3. Germline V gives CDR1 MNHEY, CDR2 SMNVEV (reference sequence). The CDR3, as DNA: TGTGCCAGCAGTTGGGGACTAGCGTACGGGGAGCTGTTTTTT. Its protein product is CASSWGLAYGELFF.

The chain links TRBV7-6 to TRBJ2-2; the D gene is possibly TRBD1 (5 bases). V dropped 4 bases and J dropped 5 bases, with 14 bases sitting between them. This CDR3 is 15 amino acids long. Germline V lookup: CDR1 SGHVS, CDR2 FNYEAQ. This CDR3 reads CASSSLGEKTGELFF. In DNA form, the CDR3 reads TGTGCCAGCAGCTCCCTAGGGGAAAAAACCGGGGAGCTGTTTTTT.

The gene calls are TRBV4-1 and TRBJ2-7; D is undetermined. Looked up from germline, CDR1 is MGHRA and CDR2 is YSYEKL. V was pared by 2 bases and J by 2 bases, with 13 bases between. The CDR3 consists of 15 residues. CDR3 bases: TGCGCCAGCAGCCAAAACACCCTAGGAGCCTACGAGCAGTACTTC. The encoded protein is CASSQNTLGAYEQYF.

The chain links TRBV19 to TRBJ2-5; 7 nucleotides line up with TRBD2. After removal of 4 bases from V and 5 bases from J, the junction contained 10 bases not matched to a gene. The CDR3 extends over 15 amino acids. Germline V gene lookup returns CDR1 LNHDA and CDR2 SQIVND (reference sequence). CDR3 DNA sequence: TGTGCCAGTAGTAGAGGTGGGGGGGGAGCGGAGACCCAGTACTTC. The encoded protein is CASSRGGGGAETQYF. Full variable domain (rest looked up from reference TRBV19 and TRBJ2-5): DGGITQSPKYLFRKEGQNVTLSCEQNLNHDAMYWYRQDPGQGLRLIYYSQIVNDFQKGDIAEGYSVSREKKESFPLTVTSAQKNPTAFYLCASSRGGGGAETQYFGPGTRLLVL.

The chain carries TRBV11-3 and TRBJ2-2, with 11 positions matching TRBD1. From germline, CDR1 is SGHNT and CDR2 YENEEA. The ends lost 4 bases at V and 6 bases at J; junction bases unmatched: 1. The CDR3 extends over 14 amino acids. The CDR3 is CASSSGQGAGELFF. CDR3 bases: TGTGCCAGCAGCTCGGGACAGGGGGCCGGGGAGCTGTTTTTT.

CDR3 region: CASSWGGAGTSETQYF. Here the CDR3 DNA reads TGCGCCAGCAGCTGGGGTGGGGCGGGAACGAGTGAGACCCAGTACTTC. This chain links TRBV5-1 with TRBJ2-5; D perhaps matches TRBD2 (6 bases). The CDR3 covers 16 residues. Germline CDR1 is SGHRS and CDR2 is YFSETQ. Between the trimmed V and J ends, which lost 3 bases and 5 bases, there was a span of 20 bases.

The count of this clone is one. The chain links TRBV9 to TRBJ2-3; 12 nucleotides agree with TRBD2. This CDR3 has 17 residues. V was pared by 6 bases and J by 4 bases, with 12 bases of the junction left unmatched. From germline, CDR1 is SGDLS and CDR2 YYNGEE. The CDR3 loop reads CASTRSSGRAGPDTQYF. CDR3 bases: TGTGCCAGCACCAGATCTAGCGGGAGGGCAGGCCCAGATACGCAGTATTTT.

The genes are TRBV7-9 and TRBJ1-5, with 9 bases fitting TRBD1. V was clipped by 5 bases and J by 3 bases; unmatched bases: 8. The CDR3 has 16 residues. CDR1 is SEHNR and CDR2 is FQNEAQ in the germline V gene (reference sequence). Here the CDR3 reads CASSPTGTGFNQPQHF. CDR3 nucleotide sequence: TGTGCCAGCAGCCCTACCGGGACAGGGTTCAATCAGCCCCAGCATTTT.

CDR3 amino acids: CASSEYRGGYGYTF. For the CDR3, the DNA is TGTGCCAGCAGTGAATATAGGGGTGGCTATGGCTACACCTTC. The chain couples TRBV2 to TRBJ1-2, with D possibly being TRBD1 (5 bases). Germline V lookup: CDR1 SNHLY, CDR2 FYNNEI. The CDR3 covers 14 residues. The V and J ends lost 2 bases and 4 bases respectively, with 11 bases between them.

The rearrangement joins TRBV14 to TRBJ1-1; D is uncertain. The CDR3 is made up of 16 amino acids. Germline CDR1 reads SGHDN; CDR2 reads FVKESK. Trimming left V 2 bases short and J 5 bases short, with 18 bases between. Here the CDR3 reads CASSQLVVRGYTEAFF. The DNA for the CDR3 is TGTGCCAGCAGCCAATTAGTCGTACGGGGATATACTGAAGCTTTCTTT.

V gene TRBV5-1 combines with J gene TRBJ1-1; TRBD1 might be the D (6 bases). The ends were cut back, 3 bases at V and 5 bases at J, with 17 bases in the middle. This CDR3 has 15 residues. Germline V gene lookup returns CDR1 SGHRS and CDR2 YFSETQ. CDR3 bases: TGCGCCAGCAGCTCCGAAACAGGGACGGTAACTGAAGCTTTCTTT. Amino acid sequence: CASSSETGTVTEAFF.

The chain has TRBV7-2 and TRBJ2-2, with a tentative D call TRBD1 (6 bases). The germline gives CDR1 SGHTA, CDR2 FQGNSA. The CDR3 is 17 amino acids. V dropped 5 bases and J dropped 7 bases, with 23 bases sitting between them. The CDR3 DNA follows: TGTGCCAGCAGCCCCGTGACTGGCAGGGGATCCGGCGGGGAGCTGTTTTTT. Its translation is CASSPVTGRGSGGELFF.

The genes are TRBV19 and TRBJ2-1; 8 bases are shared with TRBD2. Germline CDR1 LNHDA, CDR2 SQIVND (reference sequence). J gave up 14 bases and V 4 bases, and 10 bases lay outside the gene matches. The CDR3 totals 13 residues. For the CDR3, the DNA is TGTGCCAGTAGTACCCCCCGGGGGGGCGGAAAGTTCTTC. It specifies CASSTPRGGGKFF. The full variable domain, in which reference TRBV19 and TRBJ2-1 provide the parts outside the CDR3, is DGGITQSPKYLFRKEGQNVTLSCEQNLNHDAMYWYRQDPGQGLRLIYYSQIVNDFQKGDIAEGYSVSREKKESFPLTVTSAQKNPTAFYLCASSTPRGGGKFFGPGTRLTVL.

This clone has more than one count but fewer than ten. The chain employs TRBV5-1 and TRBJ1-1; D remains unclear. The germline V gene has CDR1 SGHRS and CDR2 YFSETQ. The CDR3 extends over 11 amino acids. Between the trimmed V and J ends, which lost 0 bases and 10 bases, there was a span of 7 bases. CDR3 loop: CASSLDKTAFF. In DNA, the CDR3 is TGCGCCAGCAGCTTGGACAAAACAGCTTTCTTT.

This chain joins TRBV5-4 and TRBJ2-5; D call uncertain. Trimming cost V 0 bases and J 4 bases, with 4 bases left between them. In germline, CDR1 is SGHNT, CDR2 YYREEE (reference sequence). This CDR3 has 12 residues. The CDR3 DNA reads as TGTGCCAGCAGCTTGGCGGGAGAGACCCAGTACTTC. This codes for CASSLAGETQYF.